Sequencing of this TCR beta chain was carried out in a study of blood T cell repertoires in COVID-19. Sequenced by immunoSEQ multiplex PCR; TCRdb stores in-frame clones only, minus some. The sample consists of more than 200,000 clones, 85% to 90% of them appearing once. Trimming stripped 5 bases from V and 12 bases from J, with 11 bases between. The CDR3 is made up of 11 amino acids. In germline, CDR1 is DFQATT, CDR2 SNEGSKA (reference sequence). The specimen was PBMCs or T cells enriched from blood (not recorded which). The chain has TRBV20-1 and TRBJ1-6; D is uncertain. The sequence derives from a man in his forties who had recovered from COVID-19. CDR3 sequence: CSAGGSGPLHF. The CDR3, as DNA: TGCAGTGCTGGTGGCTCAGGACCCCTCCACTTT.